Included here is one T cell receptor beta chain sequence, with context. Its cognate antigen is unknown. This specimen belongs to a study of vaccination and CD4 T cells after COVID-19. Study-wide points: Post-vaccination reactive clonotypes (median around 40) did not differ significantly from post-infection (more than 20).

CDR3 length equals 15 residues. Trimming removed 1 base from V and 6 bases from J, with 14 bases in between. Germline lookup yields CDR1 SGHNT and CDR2 YENEEA. This sample's treatment: approximately 11-day PBMC culture with coronavirus spike peptide pools or control peptides (ViraFEST assay). Cultured CD4+ T cells had their DNA profiled by the Oncomine TCR Beta short-read assay. TCRdb reprocessed the PCR reads via MiXCR and lists one record per CDR3 protein. Altogether just over 20,000 distinct CDR3 sequences are present, under 75% being singletons, with the ten largest covering roughly 8.7%. This sequence was found in a human donor who had recovered from COVID-19. V and J are TRBV11-3 and TRBJ2-3; D unclear. The sequenced material came from CD4+ T cells from blood, cultured in vitro. CDR3 sequence reads: CASSLAPAAGDTQYF. The CDR3 DNA reads as TGTGCCAGCAGCTTAGCCCCAGCAGCCGGGGATACGCAGTATTTT.